The 18 T cell receptor beta chains below all came from one sample that was sequenced in a study of blood T cell repertoires in COVID-19. This table comes from immunoSEQ multiplex PCR, and its TCRdb copy is limited to in-frame clones, with some not included. This sample carries approximately 100,000 clones, 75% to 90% of them seen once, and the ten largest clones take roughly 29%. Sequenced material: peripheral blood. The receptor source for this set is a man in his 60s with acute or convalescent COVID-19.

In nucleotides, the CDR3 is TGTGCCAGCAGCGACCAGGGACAGATACAAGAGACCCAGTACTTC. Amino acid sequence: CASSDQGQIQETQYF. The chain uses TRBV5-4 and TRBJ2-5; 7 nucleotides agree with TRBD1. V was clipped by 4 bases and J by 2 bases; unmatched bases: 8. The CDR3 spans 15 residues. Germline V CDR1 and CDR2: SGHNT, YYREEE (reference sequence).

This chain joins TRBV2 and TRBJ2-2; 14 bases map to TRBD2. The germline gives CDR1 SNHLY, CDR2 FYNNEI. Trimming took 1 base from V and 2 from J; bases not matched to a gene: 12. The CDR3 is made up of 21 amino acids. The CDR3 here is CASSEGTSGRLPLKNTGELFF. The CDR3 DNA sequence: TGTGCCAGCAGTGAAGGGACTAGCGGGAGGTTACCACTAAAAAACACCGGGGAGCTGTTTTTT. The full variable domain, with the rest looked up from reference TRBV2 and TRBJ2-2, is EPEVTQTPSHQVTQMGQEVILRCVPISNHLYFYWYRQILGQKVEFLVSFYNNEISEKSEIFDDQFSVERPDGSNFTLKIRSTKLEDSAMYFCASSEGTSGRLPLKNTGELFFGEGSRLTVL.

This clone was found a few times. This chain connects TRBV10-3 to TRBJ2-1, with D perhaps matching TRBD2 (6 bases). Trimming took off 9 bases at V and 6 bases at J, with 24 bases between the two ends. Per the germline V gene, CDR1 is ENHRY and CDR2 is SYGVKD. CDR3 size: 16 residues. The DNA of the CDR3 is TGTGCCATAGGAGGGACGCCGTCCCATGGATTCAATGAGCAGTTCTTC. This encodes CAIGGTPSHGFNEQFF.

The count of this clone is one. The chain couples TRBV29-1 to TRBJ1-1; TRBD1 is a possible D gene (5 bases). Germline CDR1 reads SQVTM; CDR2 reads ANQGSEA. V was trimmed by 6 bases and J by 6 bases, leaving 23 bases between them. The length of the CDR3 is 15 residues. The DNA for the CDR3 is TGCAGCGTCCTTACCGGCCTTACCACAGGCGCTGAAGCTTTCTTT. Its protein product is CSVLTGLTTGAEAFF.

The rearrangement joins TRBV27 to TRBJ2-5; 13 positions agree with TRBD2. The CDR3 is 16 residues long. Germline CDR1 reads MNHEY; CDR2 reads SMNVEV (reference sequence). With V trimmed by 5 bases and J by 7 bases, 10 bases remained unmatched. CDR3 DNA sequence: TGTGCCAGCAGTGGCGGGACTAGCGGGGTTGTAGGGACCCAGTACTTC. Translated: CASSGGTSGVVGTQYF.

The CDR3 DNA follows: TGTGCCAGCAGGAAAGACAGGGCCCTAGATTCACCCCTCCACTTT. Amino acids: CASRKDRALDSPLHF. J is TRBJ1-6 and V is TRBV2, with TRBD1 identical over 7 bases. Trimming removed 6 bases from V and 8 bases from J; junction bases left unmatched: 10. This CDR3 spans 15 amino acids. Germline loops: CDR1 SNHLY, CDR2 FYNNEI.

The chain is built from TRBV19 and TRBJ1-1; 9 bases are shared with TRBD1. Germline V CDR1 and CDR2: LNHDA, SQIVND (reference sequence). V was clipped by 3 bases and J by 5 bases; unmatched bases: 7. There are 15 residues in the CDR3. CDR3: CASSISGQGKTEAFF. The DNA for the CDR3 is TGTGCCAGTAGTATTTCCGGACAGGGGAAAACTGAAGCTTTCTTT.

This chain joins TRBV9 and TRBJ1-4, with 9 bases matching TRBD1. Trimming cost V 4 bases and J 5 bases; bases outside gene matches: 6. CDR3 length: 15 amino acids. From germline, CDR1 is SGDLS and CDR2 YYNGEE. In DNA form, the CDR3 reads TGTGCCAGCAGCCGACAGGGGGAGGTAAATGAAAAACTGTTTTTT. This translates into CASSRQGEVNEKLFF.

This clone was counted only a few times. The chain combines TRBV21-1 with TRBJ1-5; no DNA check was done on the table's D call, TRBD1. TRBV21-1 is listed as a pseudogene. The CDR3 totals 17 residues. Here the CDR3 DNA reads TGTGCCAGCCCCACCCCGGTACAGGGTACCCACAATCAGCCCCAGCATTTT. It is translated as CASPTPVQGTHNQPQHF.

J is TRBJ1-1 and V is TRBV6-5; no reliable D call. V dropped 6 bases and J dropped 6 bases, with 14 bases sitting between them. The V gene's germline CDR1 is MNHEY and CDR2 SVGAGI. This CDR3 comprises 13 residues. The CDR3 region is CASSTIILAEAFF. As DNA, the CDR3 is TGTGCCAGCAGCACCATCATACTGGCTGAAGCTTTCTTT.

V is TRBV28 and J is TRBJ2-2; perhaps TRBD2 as D (6 bases). Trimming cost V 1 base and J 8 bases, with 11 bases left between them. Germline CDR1 and CDR2: MDHEN and SYDVKM. There are 14 residues in the CDR3. For the CDR3, the DNA is TGTGCCAGCAGTTTATTAGGAGGGATTGGGGAGCTGTTTTTT. Its translation is CASSLLGGIGELFF.

The rearrangement links TRBV19 to TRBJ2-3, with 7 bases fitting TRBD1. CDR3 length: 13 residues. The germline V gene has CDR1 LNHDA and CDR2 SQIVND (reference sequence). Germline trimming cut 6 bases from V and 3 bases from J; bases unmatched to any gene: 3. CDR3 nucleotides: TGTGCCAGTAGGAAGACAGGGACAGATACGCAGTATTTT. It yields the protein CASRKTGTDTQYF.

V and J are TRBV9 and TRBJ2-1; maybe TRBD2 (6 bases). V dropped 1 base and J dropped 7 bases, with 9 bases sitting between them. Germline V CDR1 and CDR2: SGDLS, YYNGEE. The CDR3 loop spans 13 amino acids. CDR3: CASSVTSWNEQFF. DNA for the CDR3: TGTGCCAGCAGCGTAACTAGCTGGAATGAGCAGTTCTTC.

The chain uses TRBV28 and TRBJ2-5; the D gene is possibly TRBD2 (6 bases). This CDR3 has 16 residues. V gave up 6 bases and J gave up 1 base, with 18 bases separating them. Germline CDR1 is MDHEN and CDR2 is SYDVKM. The CDR3 DNA is TGTGCCAGCAGCCCCCTTGGGGGGAGTATCCAAGAGACCCAGTACTTC. Translating it yields CASSPLGGSIQETQYF.

The chain is built from TRBV15 and TRBJ1-2; D remains ambiguous. Germline CDR1 is LNHNV and CDR2 is YYDKDF (reference sequence). V lost 1 base, J lost 4 bases, and 4 bases lay in between. This CDR3 region has 12 residues. This chain's CDR3 is CATSRGSYGYTF. The CDR3 DNA sequence: TGTGCCACCAGCAGAGGGAGCTATGGCTACACCTTC.

The sample holds a few counts of this clone. V and J are TRBV15 and TRBJ2-7; tentative D call: TRBD1 (5 bases). The CDR3 runs 14 residues. The germline V and J ends were trimmed by 4 bases and 6 bases, with 16 bases remaining between them. Germline loops: CDR1 LNHNV, CDR2 YYDKDF (reference sequence). The CDR3 here is CATSNSDIKSEQYF. The CDR3 region has the DNA TGTGCCACCAGCAATTCGGACATAAAATCCGAGCAGTACTTC.

This rearrangement joins TRBV5-4 to TRBJ1-1, with 7 bases identical to TRBD1. V lost 4 bases, J lost 6 bases, and 3 bases stayed unmatched. Germline CDR1 SGHNT, CDR2 YYREEE (reference sequence). The CDR3 is made up of 12 amino acids. The CDR3 loop is CASSVQGAEAFF. Written as DNA, the CDR3 is TGTGCCAGCAGCGTTCAGGGGGCTGAAGCTTTCTTT. The variable domain in full, completed from reference TRBV5-4 and TRBJ1-1, reads ETGVTQSPTHLIKTRGQQVTLRCSSQSGHNTVSWYQQALGQGPQFIFQYYREEENGRGNFPPRFSGLQFPNYSSELNVNALELDDSALYLCASSVQGAEAFFGQGTRLTVV.

The J gene is TRBJ1-6, the V gene TRBV7-2, with D possibly being TRBD1 (6 bases). V lost 3 bases, J lost 7 bases, and 7 bases lay in between. The CDR3 is made up of 13 amino acids. CDR1 is SGHTA, CDR2 FQGNSA, per germline. Here the CDR3 reads CASSFTGNSPLHF. The CDR3 bases are TGTGCCAGCAGCTTCACAGGGAATTCACCCCTCCACTTT.